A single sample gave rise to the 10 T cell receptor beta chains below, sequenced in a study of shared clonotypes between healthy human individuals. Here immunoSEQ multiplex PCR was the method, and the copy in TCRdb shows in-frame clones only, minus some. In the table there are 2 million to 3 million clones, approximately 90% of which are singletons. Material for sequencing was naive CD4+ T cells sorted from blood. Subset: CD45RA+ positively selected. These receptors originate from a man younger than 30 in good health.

For the CDR3, the DNA is TGTGCCAGCAGCTTCCCCGGGACAGGGGCCGGGCCCCAGCATTTT. This gives the protein CASSFPGTGAGPQHF. V and J are TRBV5-8 and TRBJ1-5, with 10 bases identical to TRBD1. CDR3 length: 15 residues. Germline-derived CDR1 and CDR2 are SGHTS and YDEGEE. J was trimmed by 9 bases and V by 2 bases; bases with no gene match: 8. Full variable domain (missing parts from reference TRBV5-8 and TRBJ1-5): EAGVTQSPTHLIKTRGQQATLRCSPISGHTSVYWYQQALGLGLQFLLWYDEGEERNRGNFPPRFSGRQFPNYSSELNVNALELEDSALYLCASSFPGTGAGPQHFGDGTRLSIL.

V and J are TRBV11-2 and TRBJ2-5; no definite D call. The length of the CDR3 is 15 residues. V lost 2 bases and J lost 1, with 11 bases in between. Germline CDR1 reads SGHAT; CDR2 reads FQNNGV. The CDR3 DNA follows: TGTGCCAGCAGCTTATCAGGCCCAGCCCAAGAGACCCAGTACTTC. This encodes CASSLSGPAQETQYF.

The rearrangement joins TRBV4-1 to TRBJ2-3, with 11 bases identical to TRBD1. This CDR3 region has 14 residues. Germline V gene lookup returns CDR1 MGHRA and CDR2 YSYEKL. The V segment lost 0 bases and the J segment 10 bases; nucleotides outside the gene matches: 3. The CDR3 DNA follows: TGCGCCAGCAGCCAAGAGGGGACAGGGGGACCGCAGTATTTT. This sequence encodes CASSQEGTGGPQYF.

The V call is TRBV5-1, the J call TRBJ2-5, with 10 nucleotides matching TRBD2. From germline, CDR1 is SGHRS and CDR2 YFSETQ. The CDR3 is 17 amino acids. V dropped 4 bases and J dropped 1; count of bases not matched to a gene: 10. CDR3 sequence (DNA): TGCGCCAGCAGCCTAAATAGCGGGGGGCCGTCCCAAGAGACCCAGTACTTC. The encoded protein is CASSLNSGGPSQETQYF.

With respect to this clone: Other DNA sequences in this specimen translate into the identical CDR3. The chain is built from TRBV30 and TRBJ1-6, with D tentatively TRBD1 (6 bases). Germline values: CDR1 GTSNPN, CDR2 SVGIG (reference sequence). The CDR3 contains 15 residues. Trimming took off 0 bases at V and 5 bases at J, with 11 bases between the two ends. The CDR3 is CAWSVGGANNSPLHF. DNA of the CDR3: TGTGCCTGGAGTGTAGGGGGGGCAAATAATTCACCCCTCCACTTT.

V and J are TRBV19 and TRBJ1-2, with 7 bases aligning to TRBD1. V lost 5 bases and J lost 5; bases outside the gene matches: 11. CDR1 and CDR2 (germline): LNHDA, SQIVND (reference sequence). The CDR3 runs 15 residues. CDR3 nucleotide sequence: TGTGCCAGTAGTCCAGACCAAGGGGGCCGGTATGGCTACACCTTC. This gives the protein CASSPDQGGRYGYTF.

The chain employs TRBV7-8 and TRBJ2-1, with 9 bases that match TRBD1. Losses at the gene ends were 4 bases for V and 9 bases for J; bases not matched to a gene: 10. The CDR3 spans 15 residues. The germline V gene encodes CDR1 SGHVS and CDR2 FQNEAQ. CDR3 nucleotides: TGTGCCAGCAGCTCACCCGGGACAGGGATTATTGAGCAGTTCTTC. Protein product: CASSSPGTGIIEQFF.

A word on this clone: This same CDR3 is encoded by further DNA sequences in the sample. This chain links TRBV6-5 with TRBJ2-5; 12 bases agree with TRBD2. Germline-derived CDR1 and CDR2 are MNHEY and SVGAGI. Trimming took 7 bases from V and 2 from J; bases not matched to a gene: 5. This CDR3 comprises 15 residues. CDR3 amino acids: CASIGLAGSQETQYF. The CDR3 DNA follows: TGTGCCAGCATCGGACTAGCGGGGTCACAAGAGACCCAGTACTTC.

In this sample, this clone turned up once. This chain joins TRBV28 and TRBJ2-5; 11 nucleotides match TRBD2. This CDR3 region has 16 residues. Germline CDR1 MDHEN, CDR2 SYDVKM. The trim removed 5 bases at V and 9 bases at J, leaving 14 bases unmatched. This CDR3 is CASSAPLAGGHWAQYF. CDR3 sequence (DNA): TGTGCCAGCAGTGCCCCCCTAGCGGGGGGTCATTGGGCCCAGTACTTC.

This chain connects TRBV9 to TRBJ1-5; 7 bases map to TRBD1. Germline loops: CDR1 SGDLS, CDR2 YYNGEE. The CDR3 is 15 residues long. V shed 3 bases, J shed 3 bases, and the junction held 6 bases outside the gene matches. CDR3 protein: CASSARTGINQPQHF. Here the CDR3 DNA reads TGTGCCAGCAGCGCCAGGACAGGAATCAATCAGCCCCAGCATTTT. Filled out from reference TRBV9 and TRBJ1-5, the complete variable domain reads DSGVTQTPKHLITATGQRVTLRCSPRSGDLSVYWYQQSLDQGLQFLIQYYNGEERAKGNILERFSAQQFPDLHSELNLSSLELGDSALYFCASSARTGINQPQHFGDGTRLSIL.